A single sample is the source of the 17 T cell receptor beta chains below, sequenced in a study of T cells in Graves' hyperthyroidism and ophthalmopathy. Researchers amplified the TCR beta CDR3 regions from RNA transcripts. A set of HTBI primers served as the primers for a first-round RT-PCR of the TCR CDR3. TCRdb used MiXCR to reprocess the multiplex PCR reads, holding one entry per CDR3 protein. The sample has around 690,000 distinct CDR3 sequences, approximately 15% seen once. The sample taken for sequencing was blood. Receptor source: a man aged 45 to 65 with Graves' hyperthyroidism.

This clonotype was seen more than once but under ten times. The chain carries TRBV9 and TRBJ2-3; maybe TRBD1 (5 bases). Germline-derived CDR1 and CDR2 are SGDLS and YYNGEE. V was clipped by 0 bases and J by 4 bases, with 15 bases between them. The length of the CDR3 is 16 residues. The CDR3 protein is CASSVGGQPAADTQYF. The CDR3 nucleotides read TGTGCCAGCAGCGTAGGGGGCCAGCCGGCCGCAGATACGCAGTATTTT. Based on the CDR3 plus reference TRBV9 and TRBJ2-3, the full variable domain is DSGVTQTPKHLITATGQRVTLRCSPRSGDLSVYWYQQSLDQGLQFLIQYYNGEERAKGNILERFSAQQFPDLHSELNLSSLELGDSALYFCASSVGGQPAADTQYFGPGTRLTVL.

This clonotype was counted many times. The genes are TRBV28 and TRBJ2-1; 8 bases match TRBD1. CDR1 is MDHEN and CDR2 is SYDVKM in the germline V gene. The CDR3 consists of 15 residues. V was pared by 3 bases and J by 6 bases, with 7 bases of the junction left unmatched. CDR3 bases: TGTGCCAGCAGTTTTATAGGACAGGGCGTCAATGAGCAGTTCTTC. Residues: CASSFIGQGVNEQFF.

Notes on this clonotype: A read error is possible here, since a much larger clone lies one base away. The chain has TRBV7-9 and TRBJ2-7; D uncertain. The CDR3 consists of 13 residues. Germline V gene lookup returns CDR1 SEHNR and CDR2 FQNEAQ (reference sequence). The CDR3 sequence is CASSTLGLQEQHF. The CDR3 coding sequence is TGTGCCAGCAGCACCTTAGGGCTCCAGGAGCAGCACTTC.

In this sample, this clonotype turned up many times. The chain recombines TRBV28 with TRBJ2-5; D is possibly TRBD1 (6 bases). Germline CDR1 and CDR2: MDHEN and SYDVKM. Trimming cost V 2 bases and J 5 bases, with 12 bases left between them. This CDR3 is built from 14 residues. The CDR3 region has the DNA TGTGCCAGCAGTTTAGGGGGCGCGATGGAGACCCAGTACTTC. Encoded protein: CASSLGGAMETQYF. Based on the CDR3 plus reference TRBV28 and TRBJ2-5, the full variable domain is DVKVTQSSRYLVKRTGEKVFLECVQDMDHENMFWYRQDPGLGLRLIYFSYDVKMKEKGDIPEGYSVSREKKERFSLILESASTNQTSMYLCASSLGGAMETQYFGPGTRLLVL.

This clonotype was recorded many times. The gene calls are TRBV3-1 and TRBJ2-2; a possible D gene is TRBD2 (6 bases). Germline-derived CDR1 and CDR2 are LGHDT and YNNKEL (reference sequence). This CDR3 is 16 amino acids long. With 4 bases removed from V and 2 bases from J, the gap between germline ends came to 14 bases. The CDR3 spells CASSLRRDFNTGELFF. The CDR3 region has the DNA TGTGCCAGCAGCCTACGACGGGACTTTAACACCGGGGAGCTGTTTTTT.

A remark on this clonotype: This CDR3 fails to terminate in the conserved phenylalanine or tryptophan, so it likely reflects a read error. The V and J genes are TRBV7-9 and TRBJ1-2; no clear D gene. CDR3 length: 16 residues. The germline CDR1 and CDR2 sequences are SEHNR and FQNEAQ (reference sequence). V lost 2 bases and J lost 4, with 17 bases in between. CDR3 region: CASSLSWQVPSYGYTL. Here the CDR3 DNA reads TGTGCCAGCAGCTTATCTTGGCAGGTCCCCAGCTATGGCTACACCCTC.

In this sample, this clonotype turned up a few times. The rearrangement links TRBV5-1 to TRBJ2-5; unclear D gene. V was pared by 2 bases and J by 6 bases, with 14 bases between. Germline assignment: CDR1 SGHRS and CDR2 YFSETQ. The CDR3 loop spans 14 amino acids. Written as DNA, the CDR3 is TGCGCCAGCAGCTTAAGAGTTGGATCGCAGACCCAGTACTTC. This sequence encodes CASSLRVGSQTQYF.

V gene TRBV2 combines with J gene TRBJ2-2; 7 bases map to TRBD2. Trimming removed 7 bases from V and 7 bases from J; junction bases left unmatched: 9. This CDR3 has 14 residues. CDR1 and CDR2 (germline): SNHLY, FYNNEI. The CDR3 sequence is CASTERDTGGELFF. CDR3 coding DNA: TGTGCCAGCACGGAGCGGGATACCGGCGGGGAGCTGTTTTTT.

This clonotype was seen at least ten times. This rearrangement joins TRBV12-3 or TRBV12-4 to TRBJ1-2, with 8 bases matching TRBD1. The ends lost 3 bases at V and 6 bases at J; junction bases unmatched: 6. This CDR3 has 14 amino acids. The CDR3 DNA sequence: TGTGCCAGCAGTTTTGGGACAGGCTGGAATGGCTACACCTTC. Amino acid sequence: CASSFGTGWNGYTF.

CDR3 protein: CASSVQGGNTIYF. As DNA, the CDR3 is TGTGCCAGCAGCGTACAAGGTGGAAACACCATATATTTT. The chain joins TRBV9 to TRBJ1-3; D unclear. V lost 1 base to trimming and J lost 3 bases, with 5 bases between them. Per the germline V gene, CDR1 is SGDLS and CDR2 is YYNGEE. The CDR3 is made up of 13 amino acids.

The genes are TRBV7-9 and TRBJ2-1; 12 bases are shared with TRBD2. This CDR3 spans 15 amino acids. The junction had 6 bases not matched to a gene; V was cut back by 5 bases and J by 7 bases. The germline V gene has CDR1 SEHNR and CDR2 FQNEAQ (reference sequence). The CDR3 DNA is TGTGCCAGCAGCCCCGGACTAGCGGGAAAGAATGAGCAGTTCTTC. Translated, it gives CASSPGLAGKNEQFF.

The chain is built from TRBV5-1 and TRBJ1-2; perhaps TRBD1 as D (6 bases). Trimming took 0 bases from V and 8 from J, leaving 17 bases between them. The germline gives CDR1 SGHRS, CDR2 YFSETQ. This CDR3 contains 15 residues. The CDR3 is CASSLGDNNVFGYTF. For the CDR3, the DNA is TGCGCCAGCAGCTTGGGGGACAATAACGTATTCGGCTACACCTTC.

This clonotype was seen a handful of times. The chain employs TRBV5-1 and TRBJ2-5; 8 bases agree with TRBD2. CDR1 and CDR2 (germline): SGHRS, YFSETQ. The V gene end was trimmed by 0 bases and the J gene end by 2 bases; junction bases not matched to a gene: 3. The CDR3 covers 15 residues. This CDR3 is CASSLVVAGQETQYF. The DNA for the CDR3 is TGCGCCAGCAGCTTGGTAGTAGCGGGACAAGAGACCCAGTACTTC.

This clonotype was recorded at least ten times. The V gene is TRBV11-2, the J gene TRBJ2-3; unclear D gene. CDR3 length: 15 residues. V lost 0 bases and J 0 bases, leaving 7 bases between the germline ends. Per germline, CDR1 SGHAT and CDR2 FQNNGV. The CDR3, as DNA: TGTGCCAGCAGCTTAGATTACGGAAGCACAGATACGCAGTATTTT. Translating it yields CASSLDYGSTDTQYF.

This clonotype was seen at least ten times. The chain uses TRBV7-8 and TRBJ1-3, with D tentatively TRBD1 (6 bases). The CDR3 length is 14 residues. Trimming removed 8 bases from V and 0 bases from J, with 11 bases in between. Per the germline V gene, CDR1 is SGHVS and CDR2 is FQNEAQ. CDR3 region: CASQDSFSGNTIYF. The CDR3 bases are TGTGCCAGCCAGGACAGCTTCTCTGGAAACACCATATATTTT.

This sequence joins TRBV2 and TRBJ2-3; TRBD1 agrees at 8 bases. After removal of 6 bases from V and 1 base from J, the junction contained 15 bases not matched to a gene. This CDR3 region has 18 residues. Per the germline V gene, CDR1 is SNHLY and CDR2 is FYNNEI. The CDR3 protein is CASSQKRVRGQGTDTQYF. CDR3 DNA sequence: TGTGCCAGCAGCCAGAAGCGCGTCAGGGGGCAGGGCACAGATACGCAGTATTTT.

This clonotype was picked up many times. V and J are TRBV6-2 or TRBV6-3 and TRBJ2-7, with 8 bases identical to TRBD1. V was clipped by 8 bases and J by 3 bases; unmatched bases: 9. Germline CDR1 MNHEY, CDR2 SVGEGT. The CDR3 loop spans 14 amino acids. As DNA, the CDR3 is TGTGCCAGCGTCCCGGGACAGGCCCACTACGAGCAGTACTTC. Translation gives CASVPGQAHYEQYF.